This T cell receptor (beta chain) was documented in a study of blood T cells in healthy people across ages. The CDR3 loop spans 14 amino acids. The germline gives CDR1 SGHTA, CDR2 FQGNSA. Trimming removed 7 bases from V and 4 bases from J; junction bases left unmatched: 8. About this clonotype: As yet, its antigen is unknown.

Through a sample-barcoded 5' primer and a J-beta primer mix, a second PCR was run for roughly 6 to 12 cycles. Each cDNA molecule carried a tag from a template-switch adaptor that contained 12 random nucleotides. Each sample yielded at least 3 million CDR3-containing paired-end reads. Using its own MiXCR run on the 5' RACE reads, TCRdb lists one record per CDR3 protein. The data contain about 970,000 distinct CDR3 sequences, roughly half of them singletons. Study-wide findings and caveats: Naive T cell percentage and TCR beta diversity correlated strongly.

This rearrangement joins TRBV7-2 to TRBJ2-5; 8 nucleotides align to TRBD2. The source is a woman aged 60-75 years in good health. Material: blood. The CDR3 nucleotides read TGTGCCAGCACTCAGCCCGGGGGGGCAGAGACCCAGTACTTC. Translating gives CASTQPGGAETQYF. The full variable domain, in which reference TRBV7-2 and TRBJ2-5 provide the parts outside the CDR3, is GAGVSQSPSNKVTEKGKDVELRCDPISGHTALYWYRQSLGQGLEFLIYFQGNSAPDKSGLPSDRFSAERTGGSVSTLTIQRTQQEDSAVYLCASTQPGGAETQYFGPGTRLLVL.